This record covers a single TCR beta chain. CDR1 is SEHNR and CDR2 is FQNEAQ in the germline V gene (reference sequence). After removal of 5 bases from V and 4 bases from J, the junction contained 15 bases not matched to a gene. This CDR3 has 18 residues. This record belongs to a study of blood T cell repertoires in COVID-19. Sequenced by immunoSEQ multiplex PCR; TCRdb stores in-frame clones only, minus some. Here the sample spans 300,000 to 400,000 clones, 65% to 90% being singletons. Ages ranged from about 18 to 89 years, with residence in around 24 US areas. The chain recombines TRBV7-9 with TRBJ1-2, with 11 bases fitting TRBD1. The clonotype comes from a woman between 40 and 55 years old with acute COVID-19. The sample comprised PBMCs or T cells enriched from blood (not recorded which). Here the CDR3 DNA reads TGTGCCAGCAGCGCTGGACAGGGGGCGACATATTCCGGCTATGGCTACACCTTC. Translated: CASSAGQGATYSGYGYTF.